The 32 T cell receptor beta chains below all came from one sample that was sequenced in a study of cytomegalovirus exposure and HLA in healthy donors. Primers: 60 Vbeta forward and 13 Jbeta reverse. Assay: immunoSEQ multiplex PCR; the TCRdb copy retains only in-frame clones and omits some. This table has 300,000 or so clones, 84% appearing once. The specimen was PBMCs. The receptors derive from a woman in her 40s in good health and CMV-seropositive.

The rearrangement links TRBV2 to TRBJ2-3; possibly TRBD2 for D (6 bases). The CDR3 length is 14 residues. Looked up from germline, CDR1 is SNHLY and CDR2 is FYNNEI. The V end was cut by 5 bases, the J end by 4 bases, with 13 bases between. The DNA for the CDR3 is TGTGCCAGCAGTAGTCTAGCGTCGGCAGATACGCAGTATTTT. Protein sequence: CASSSLASADTQYF.

The chain joins TRBV29-1 to TRBJ2-6; no reliable D call. The CDR3 covers 16 residues. Germline-derived CDR1 and CDR2 are SQVTM and ANQGSEA. The germline V and J ends were trimmed by 0 bases and 0 bases, with 9 bases remaining between them. The CDR3 sequence: CSVEEGRPSGANVLTF. DNA for the CDR3: TGCAGCGTTGAAGAGGGCCGGCCCTCTGGGGCCAACGTCCTGACTTTC.

This sequence joins TRBV7-2 and TRBJ1-1; D is undetermined. This CDR3 has 15 amino acids. Germline V lookup: CDR1 SGHTA, CDR2 FQGNSA. Between the trimmed V and J ends, which lost 3 bases and 1 base, there was a span of 12 bases. Written as DNA, the CDR3 is TGTGCCAGCAGCTTCCCTTTGGGCGAGAACACTGAAGCTTTCTTT. As protein: CASSFPLGENTEAFF.

The chain recombines TRBV28 with TRBJ1-5; no clear D. The germline V gene has CDR1 MDHEN and CDR2 SYDVKM. This CDR3 comprises 15 residues. The ends were cut back, 7 bases at V and 3 bases at J, with 16 bases in the middle. The DNA for the CDR3 is TGTGCCAGCACCGAACCTGCGCCTCTCAATCAGCCCCAGCATTTT. Translation gives CASTEPAPLNQPQHF.

The gene calls are TRBV19 and TRBJ2-4, with D perhaps TRBD1 (6 bases). The CDR3 loop spans 23 amino acids. Germline lookup yields CDR1 LNHDA and CDR2 SQIVND (reference sequence). Trimming removed 0 bases from V and 7 bases from J, with 37 bases in between. CDR3 in amino acids: CASSIDWLGHWAGDHTSENIQYF. The DNA of the CDR3 is TGTGCCAGTAGTATAGATTGGTTGGGACATTGGGCCGGGGACCACACCAGCGAGAACATTCAGTACTTC.

This chain connects TRBV6-5 to TRBJ2-7, with TRBD2 identical over 8 bases. This CDR3 comprises 13 residues. Germline V gene data show CDR1 as MNHEY and CDR2 as SVGAGI. J lost 3 bases, V lost 6 bases, and 4 bases had no gene match. The CDR3 nucleotides read TGTGCCAGCAGGCTAACTAGCGGCTACGAGCAGTACTTC. Encoded protein: CASRLTSGYEQYF.

V usage is TRBV7-3 and J usage is TRBJ2-1; 8 nucleotides line up with TRBD2. Trimming at V came to 1 base and at J to 2 bases, leaving 7 bases not matched to a gene. Germline lookup yields CDR1 SGHTA and CDR2 FQGTGA. The CDR3 is made up of 17 amino acids. The CDR3 protein is CASSLRGGSGTYNEQFF. The CDR3 bases are TGTGCCAGCAGCTTAAGGGGCGGTAGCGGGACCTACAATGAGCAGTTCTTC. The full variable domain, with the rest looked up from reference TRBV7-3 and TRBJ2-1, is GAGVSQTPSNKVTEKGKYVELRCDPISGHTALYWYRQSLGQGPEFLIYFQGTGAADDSGLPNDRFFAVRPEGSVSTLKIQRTERGDSAVYLCASSLRGGSGTYNEQFFGPGTRLTVL.

The chain has TRBV27 and TRBJ2-3; a weak D match, TRBD1 (5 bases). CDR1 MNHEY and CDR2 SMNVEV come from the germline V gene (reference sequence). The V end was cut by 7 bases, the J end by 5 bases, with 19 bases between. The CDR3 contains 15 residues. CDR3 in amino acids: CASTQWGRAGDTQYF. The CDR3 coding sequence is TGTGCCAGCACGCAGTGGGGCAGGGCAGGAGATACGCAGTATTTT.

The chain combines TRBV7-9 with TRBJ2-2; TRBD2 might be the D (8 bases). With 2 bases removed from V and 4 bases from J, the gap between germline ends came to 23 bases. Germline assignment: CDR1 SEHNR and CDR2 FQNEAQ (reference sequence). This CDR3 is 19 amino acids long. In DNA, the CDR3 is TGTGCCAGCAGCTTATCAGGGGGAGCGGGAGCTTCGGGCACCGGGGAGCTGTTTTTT. It translates to CASSLSGGAGASGTGELFF.

The gene calls are TRBV28 and TRBJ1-5; 7 nucleotides agree with TRBD1. CDR1 and CDR2 (germline): MDHEN, SYDVKM. The CDR3 has 14 amino acids. Trimming cost V 4 bases and J 6 bases; bases outside gene matches: 6. The CDR3 DNA reads as TGTGCCAGCAGTTCACCGACAGGGAGTCAGCCCCAGCATTTT. Translated: CASSSPTGSQPQHF.

The chain is built from TRBV6-1 and TRBJ1-1; D gene uncertain. The CDR3 contains 11 residues. V lost 0 bases to trimming and J lost 8 bases, with 4 bases between them. Per germline, CDR1 MNHNS and CDR2 SASEGT. In DNA form, the CDR3 reads TGTGCCAGCAGTGAAGCGCGGGAAGCTTTCTTT. Translating gives CASSEAREAFF.

V gene TRBV5-8 combines with J gene TRBJ1-2, with D hard to call. The V gene's germline CDR1 is SGHTS and CDR2 YDEGEE. V lost 4 bases and J 2 bases, leaving 18 bases between the germline ends. The length of the CDR3 is 16 residues. This CDR3 reads CASSLSSGSANYGYTF. CDR3 DNA: TGTGCCAGCAGCCTCTCCTCAGGCTCGGCAAACTATGGCTACACCTTC.

The chain is built from TRBV6-1 and TRBJ1-1, with 7 nucleotides matching TRBD1. The CDR3 covers 15 residues. The trim removed 8 bases at V and 3 bases at J, leaving 12 bases unmatched. CDR1 and CDR2 (germline): MNHNS, SASEGT. The CDR3 region is CASLWGQLGDTEAFF. The CDR3, as DNA: TGTGCCAGCCTTTGGGGACAGCTGGGTGACACTGAAGCTTTCTTT.

This chain links TRBV11-3 with TRBJ2-2; TRBD2 aligns across 7 bases. J gave up 2 bases and V 1 base, and 1 base lay outside the gene matches. The germline gives CDR1 SGHNT, CDR2 YENEEA. The CDR3 runs to 15 residues. The CDR3, as DNA: TGTGCCAGCAGCTTAGGCGGGAGAAACACCGGGGAGCTGTTTTTT. Protein: CASSLGGRNTGELFF.

The genes are TRBV28 and TRBJ2-5; no clear D gene. CDR1 MDHEN and CDR2 SYDVKM come from the germline V gene. The CDR3 spans 10 residues. Trimming cost V 8 bases and J 2 bases, with 3 bases left between them. The CDR3 coding sequence is TGTGCCAGCCAGCAAGAGACCCAGTACTTC. It is translated as CASQQETQYF. Full variable domain (missing parts from reference TRBV28 and TRBJ2-5): DVKVTQSSRYLVKRTGEKVFLECVQDMDHENMFWYRQDPGLGLRLIYFSYDVKMKEKGDIPEGYSVSREKKERFSLILESASTNQTSMYLCASQQETQYFGPGTRLLVL.

J is TRBJ1-1 and V is TRBV30; 8 bases line up with TRBD1. V shed 5 bases, J shed 8 bases, and the junction held 10 bases outside the gene matches. The CDR3 totals 13 residues. Germline V lookup: CDR1 GTSNPN, CDR2 SVGIG (reference sequence). The CDR3 DNA follows: TGTGCCTGGGATGGGACAGGTGGATACGAAGCTTTCTTT. Amino acid sequence: CAWDGTGGYEAFF.

The chain combines TRBV6-5 with TRBJ2-7; 11 bases fit TRBD2. Looked up from germline, CDR1 is MNHEY and CDR2 is SVGAGI. The CDR3 length is 13 residues. Germline trimming cut 6 bases from V and 4 bases from J; bases unmatched to any gene: 2. CDR3: CASSVAGGYEQYF. The DNA for the CDR3 is TGTGCCAGCAGCGTAGCGGGAGGGTACGAGCAGTACTTC.

The chain carries TRBV4-3 and TRBJ2-4; D is perhaps TRBD1 (5 bases). V was trimmed by 1 base and J by 0 bases, leaving 13 bases between them. This CDR3 spans 17 amino acids. Germline V CDR1 and CDR2: LGHNA, YSLEER. The CDR3 here is CASSQATGSLAKNIQYF. For the CDR3, the DNA is TGCGCCAGCAGCCAAGCTACAGGTTCGTTAGCCAAAAACATTCAGTACTTC.

In this sample, this clone turned up once. The chain carries TRBV5-1 and TRBJ1-2; 11 nucleotides align to TRBD1. Germline-derived CDR1 and CDR2 are SGHRS and YFSETQ. Losses at the gene ends were 6 bases for V and 4 bases for J; bases not matched to a gene: 8. CDR3 length: 15 residues. The CDR3 coding sequence is TGCGCCAGCAATACCGGGACAGGGGGACCCTATGGCTACACCTTC. It translates to CASNTGTGGPYGYTF.

The rearrangement links TRBV21-1 to TRBJ1-6; the table gives TRBD1 as D, unverified against the DNA. TRBV21-1 is flagged as a pseudogene. CDR3 length: 17 amino acids. The DNA for the CDR3 is TGTGCCAGCAGCGGTCTAGGGTGGGGCCCTTGGGATTCACCCCTCCACTTT. It codes for CASSGLGWGPWDSPLHF.

The rearrangement uses TRBV9 and TRBJ1-1; D is uncertain. Trimming pared 7 bases from V and 8 bases from J, leaving 12 bases between. The CDR3 loop spans 11 amino acids. The germline gives CDR1 SGDLS, CDR2 YYNGEE. CDR3 bases: TGTGCCAGCTCCAGTCCCGGGGAAGCTTTCTTT. Translating gives CASSSPGEAFF. Using reference TRBV9 and TRBJ1-1 for the parts outside the CDR3, the full variable domain is DSGVTQTPKHLITATGQRVTLRCSPRSGDLSVYWYQQSLDQGLQFLIQYYNGEERAKGNILERFSAQQFPDLHSELNLSSLELGDSALYFCASSSPGEAFFGQGTRLTVV.

The sample holds one count of this clone. This chain connects TRBV30 to TRBJ2-3; D remains ambiguous. V was cut by 0 bases and J by 6 bases, with 13 bases left in between. There are 14 residues in the CDR3. The germline CDR1 and CDR2 sequences are GTSNPN and SVGIG (reference sequence). The chain's CDR3 is CAWSVLASGDTQYF. In DNA form, the CDR3 reads TGTGCCTGGAGTGTACTGGCTAGTGGTGATACGCAGTATTTT.

This clone was detected once. This chain joins TRBV19 and TRBJ2-1; D gene unclear. This CDR3 region has 17 residues. Germline V gene sequence: CDR1 LNHDA, CDR2 SQIVND (reference sequence). Deletions cut 1 base from V and 2 bases from J, with 15 bases between. CDR3 sequence: CASSIGVAATPYNEQFF. The CDR3 region has the DNA TGTGCCAGTAGTATAGGAGTAGCCGCGACGCCCTACAATGAGCAGTTCTTC.

This sequence joins TRBV2 and TRBJ1-5, with D unresolved. The V end lost 6 bases, the J end lost 6 bases, and 9 bases lay between the germline ends. CDR3 length: 12 amino acids. Germline CDR1 reads SNHLY; CDR2 reads FYNNEI. CDR3 sequence (DNA): TGTGCCAGCAGGCCAGAAAGTCAGCCCCAGCATTTT. This encodes CASRPESQPQHF.

The chain joins TRBV5-1 to TRBJ2-7; D is possibly TRBD2 (6 bases). Germline assignment: CDR1 SGHRS and CDR2 YFSETQ. CDR3 length equals 15 residues. V lost 0 bases, J lost 4 bases, and 14 bases lay in between. Here the CDR3 DNA reads TGCGCCAGCAGCTTGGGGTCTGGGGAGGTATACGAGCAGTACTTC. Its protein product is CASSLGSGEVYEQYF.

The chain uses TRBV28 and TRBJ2-7, with a weak D call TRBD1 (6 bases). The CDR3 sequence is 13 residues long. Germline CDR1 and CDR2: MDHEN and SYDVKM. V lost 5 bases to trimming and J lost 3 bases, with 11 bases between them. The CDR3, as DNA: TGTGCCAGCAGTGTGGACAGCCACTACGAGCAGTACTTC. Its translation: CASSVDSHYEQYF.

The gene calls are TRBV4-2 and TRBJ2-7; D not certain. Germline values: CDR1 LGHNA, CDR2 YNFKEQ. Trimming removed 1 base from V and 1 base from J, with 8 bases in between. CDR3 length: 14 amino acids. DNA of the CDR3: TGTGCCAGCAGCCAAGGGTTTGAGTCCTACGAGCAGTACTTC. Amino acids: CASSQGFESYEQYF.

This chain joins TRBV19 and TRBJ1-2; TRBD1 is a possible D gene (5 bases). V gave up 5 bases and J gave up 8 bases, with 15 bases separating them. Germline assignment: CDR1 LNHDA and CDR2 SQIVND (reference sequence). The CDR3 extends over 13 amino acids. The CDR3 spells CASSVGQGYGYTF. CDR3 nucleotides: TGTGCCAGTAGTGTAGGGCAGGGCTACGGCTACACCTTC.

The chain joins TRBV6-5 to TRBJ2-1; the match to TRBD2 covers 7 bases. CDR3 length: 13 residues. V was clipped by 5 bases and J by 7 bases; unmatched bases: 5. Germline V gene sequence: CDR1 MNHEY, CDR2 SVGAGI. As DNA, the CDR3 is TGTGCCAGCAGTCCAAGCGGGACGAATGAGCAGTTCTTC. Residues: CASSPSGTNEQFF.

The rearrangement joins TRBV11-2 to TRBJ2-3; a weak D match, TRBD2 (5 bases). Trimming removed 1 base at V and 5 bases at J, with 16 bases between. The CDR3 extends over 16 amino acids. The germline V gene encodes CDR1 SGHAT and CDR2 FQNNGV. Written as DNA, the CDR3 is TGTGCCAGCAGCTTAGGGTTAGGTGCAGAGGGAGATACGCAGTATTTT. Protein sequence: CASSLGLGAEGDTQYF.

The chain couples TRBV28 to TRBJ1-5, with TRBD1 matching over 10 bases. V shed 1 base and J 0 bases; nucleotides not matched to a gene: 12. The CDR3 is 20 amino acids. Per the germline V gene, CDR1 is MDHEN and CDR2 is SYDVKM. CDR3 in amino acids: CASSLSTGTGEPYSNQPQHF. DNA of the CDR3: TGTGCCAGCAGTTTATCGACGGGGACAGGGGAACCTTATAGCAATCAGCCCCAGCATTTT.

The CDR3 DNA sequence: TGTGCCAGCAGCCTGGGACAGGGGACGGTCGCTGAAGCTTTCTTT. Protein product: CASSLGQGTVAEAFF. This chain connects TRBV13 to TRBJ1-1, with 10 bases lining up with TRBD1. The CDR3 has 15 amino acids. Trimming cost V 5 bases and J 6 bases; bases outside gene matches: 9. Per the germline V gene, CDR1 is PRHDT and CDR2 is FYEKMQ (reference sequence).